This T cell receptor (beta chain) was captured by sequencing in a study of Graves' ophthalmopathy and Graves' hyperthyroidism. Study-level background: Peripheral blood collection took place at initial diagnosis, before any treatment.

Beta-chain TCR CDR3 regions were amplified from RNA transcripts. First-round RT-PCR with HTBI primers preceded a second-round multiplex PCR. TCRdb re-derived calls from the multiplex PCR reads in MiXCR, one entry per CDR3 protein. The data show about 500,000 distinct CDR3 sequences, under 15% seen once. Sequenced: blood. The sequence derives from a woman in her twenties or thirties with Graves' ophthalmopathy.

This CDR3 reads CASRLAGGTNTGELFF. In nucleotides, the CDR3 is TGTGCCAGCAGGCTAGCGGGGGGAACGAACACCGGGGAGCTGTTTTTT. The chain recombines TRBV27 with TRBJ2-2; 11 bases map to TRBD2. From germline, CDR1 is MNHEY and CDR2 SMNVEV (reference sequence). V lost 6 bases, J lost 0 bases, and 3 bases stayed unmatched. This CDR3 has 16 residues.